This T cell receptor beta chain was identified in a study of blood T cell repertoires in COVID-19. Study background: COVID-19 samples collected from the United States, Italy and Spain covered acute and convalescent phases.

There are 17 residues in the CDR3. V was clipped by 3 bases and J by 0 bases, with 12 bases between them. Germline V CDR1 and CDR2: SGHTA, FQGNSA. Assay used: immunoSEQ multiplex PCR; TCRdb lists only in-frame clones, some missing. The sample has 200,000 to 300,000 clones; roughly 87% are singletons. Sequencing input: peripheral blood. This clonotype originated in a human donor in a cohort sampled during active COVID-19. This chain connects TRBV7-2 to TRBJ1-6; D may be TRBD1 (6 bases). The CDR3 coding sequence is TGTGCCAGCAGCTTTCAGGGGCCCAGCTCCTATAATTCACCCCTCCACTTT. The encoded protein is CASSFQGPSSYNSPLHF.